This T cell receptor beta chain was found in a study of human T cells and chemical hapten exposure. Looking at the study overall: Throughout a study of about 6 months, patients underwent weekly scalp administration of diphenylcyclopropenone doses. Patch tests delivered 0.01% DPC to the upper back and were evaluated at 6 days. Patients were mainly female, each with alopecia areata, totalis or universalis. Study-level points and caveats: Sensitization with DPC brought no change to TCRs above 1 in 1000 in frequency.

Each CDR3 protein gets one entry after TCRdb re-called the RACE reads with MiXCR. The repertoire holds 250,000 or so distinct CDR3 sequences, with over 8% as singletons. The time point denotes: pre-sensitization, week 0. The treatment: therapeutic diphenylcyclopropenone sensitization with weekly scalp DPC. This clonotype was picked up a small number of times. Antigen unknown. The sequencing here drew on whole blood, taken in connection with sensitization to the hapten diphenylcyclopropenone (DPC). The sequence was obtained from a middle-aged woman with alopecia areata. Some clones in this sample may be carry-over from other donors' samples.

DNA of the CDR3: TGCAGCGTTGACAAGACTAGCGGAGGATACAATGAGCAGTTCTTC. Amino acids: CSVDKTSGGYNEQFF. This chain joins TRBV29-1 and TRBJ2-1; TRBD2 agrees at 9 bases. CDR3 length: 15 amino acids. Unmatched junction bases numbered 7, after V lost 3 bases and J lost 4 bases. Germline values: CDR1 SQVTM, CDR2 ANQGSEA.